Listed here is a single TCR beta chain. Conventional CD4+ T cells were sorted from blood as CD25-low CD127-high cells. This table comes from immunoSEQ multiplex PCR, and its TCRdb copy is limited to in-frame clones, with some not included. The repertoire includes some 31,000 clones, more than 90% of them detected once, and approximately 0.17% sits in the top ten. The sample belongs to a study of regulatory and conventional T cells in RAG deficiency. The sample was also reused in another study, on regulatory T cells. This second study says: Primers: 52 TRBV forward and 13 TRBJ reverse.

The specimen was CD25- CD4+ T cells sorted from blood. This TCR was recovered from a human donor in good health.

The CDR3 coding sequence is TGCGCCAGCAGGCGACAGGGAGGTGATCAGCCCCAGCATTTT. This sequence encodes CASRRQGGDQPQHF. The rearrangement uses TRBV10-1 and TRBJ1-5; TRBD1 agrees at 7 bases. Germline values: CDR1 WNHNN, CDR2 SYGVQD (reference sequence). CDR3 length: 14 amino acids. Germline trimming cut 6 bases from V and 5 bases from J; bases unmatched to any gene: 7.